This T cell receptor (beta chain) was recovered during a study of T-cell memory formation after mild COVID-19. Whole-study context: Largely, TCR clusters stayed within a single donor.

Germline V gives CDR1 MNHEY, CDR2 SVGEGT. Trimming pared 7 bases from V and 5 bases from J, leaving 17 bases between. The CDR3 sequence is 14 residues long. TCRdb called the 5' RACE reads again in MiXCR, with one record for every CDR3 protein. The sample consists of about 390,000 distinct CDR3 sequences, about 17% of them appearing once. The study's findings and limits: While clones contracting from day 15 to 85 were balanced between CD4 and CD8, later expanders leaned CD4+.

On this clonotype itself: Antigen specificity is unknown.

The specimen was PBMCs or a T cell subset sorted from them (not recorded which). The rearrangement joins TRBV6-2 or TRBV6-3 to TRBJ1-2; tentative D call: TRBD1 (5 bases). The sequence derives from a man aged 18 to 30 who had mild COVID-19 (a few samples of this study predate the infection). Cell type and time point are not known. The CDR3 region has the DNA TGTGCCAGCACTCCCCGGGGGGGAGCGTATGGCTACACCTTC. It yields the protein CASTPRGGAYGYTF.